This TCR beta chain was retrieved from a study of T-cell reconstitution after alpha-beta-depleted transplantation in children. This clonotype appeared a few times. Its antigen is undetermined. This CDR3 region has 13 residues. The V end was cut by 6 bases, the J end by 1 base, with 9 bases between. Unique molecular identifiers were incorporated when the TCRbeta library was constructed. Each CDR3 protein gets one entry after TCRdb re-called the PCR reads with MiXCR. The table lists about 58,000 distinct CDR3 sequences, 44% of them singletons. General study findings and limits: Expanded graft clones, several hundred of them, were reportedly the source of alpha-beta T cells about two months after transplant. Fresh T-cell production supplied most of the T-cell counts and diversity seen one year after transplant. High day-60 TCRbeta diversity in some patients came from surviving recipient T cells and thymic progenitors.

This rearrangement joins TRBV12-3 or TRBV12-4 to TRBJ1-1; weak D call: TRBD1 (5 bases). The source material was PBMCs, mostly from graft donor cells, sampled 360 days after TCRalphabeta/CD19-depleted stem cell transplant. The origin of this receptor is a male patient aged 10 to 17 who had a stem cell transplant for acute lymphoblastic leukemia, so the T cells may come from the graft donor. CDR3: CASSLRGNTEAFF. CDR3 nucleotide sequence: TGTGCCAGCAGCTTAAGGGGGAACACTGAAGCTTTCTTT.